These 31 T cell receptor beta chains share one sample of origin, sequenced in a study of T cells in Graves' hyperthyroidism and ophthalmopathy. RNA transcripts provided the source from which TCR beta CDR3 regions were amplified. During a first-round RT-PCR of the TCR CDR3, the HTBI primer set was used. TCRdb passed the multiplex PCR reads through MiXCR, listing each CDR3 protein once. The top ten hold about 3.8% of the sample, which has hundreds of thousands of distinct CDR3 sequences, 15% to 20% seen once. The specimen was blood. The receptors stem from a woman in her 30s with Graves' hyperthyroidism.

The V call is TRBV3-1, the J call TRBJ1-4; D unclear. The CDR3 contains 15 residues. The germline V gene has CDR1 LGHDT and CDR2 YNNKEL (reference sequence). The V end lost 4 bases, the J end lost 10 bases, and 19 bases lay between the germline ends. The CDR3 here is CASSRERVLFGKLFF. The DNA of the CDR3 is TGTGCCAGCAGCCGAGAACGGGTTTTGTTTGGAAAACTGTTTTTT.

This chain links TRBV18 with TRBJ2-1, with D perhaps being TRBD1 or TRBD2 (5 bases each). Germline loops: CDR1 KGHSH, CDR2 LQKENI. This CDR3 contains 15 residues. With 3 bases removed from V and 13 bases from J, the gap between germline ends came to 22 bases. The CDR3 is CASSPQRGEGAEQFF. CDR3 bases: TGTGCCAGCTCACCCCAACGAGGGGAAGGCGCGGAACAGTTCTTC. The whole variable domain, filled in from reference TRBV18 and TRBJ2-1, reads NAGVMQNPRHLVRRRGQEARLRCSPMKGHSHVYWYRQLPEEGLKFMVYLQKENIIDESGMPKERFSAEFPKEGPSILRIQQVVRGDSAAYFCASSPQRGEGAEQFFGPGTRLTVL.

J is TRBJ1-1 and V is TRBV7-9, with D unclear. Germline CDR1 reads SEHNR; CDR2 reads FQNEAQ (reference sequence). V gave up 1 base and J gave up 9 bases, with 12 bases separating them. The CDR3 covers 13 residues. The CDR3 sequence is CASSLEGGDQAFF. The CDR3 nucleotides read TGTGCCAGCAGCTTAGAGGGCGGGGATCAAGCTTTCTTT.

A remark on this clonotype: No conserved phenylalanine or tryptophan is present at the end of the CDR3, so a read error is the likely explanation. This chain links TRBV20-1 with TRBJ1-6; 7 positions match TRBD1. V lost 5 bases, J lost 7 bases, and 11 bases stayed unmatched. The CDR3 has 15 amino acids. Germline CDR1 and CDR2: DFQATT and SNEGSKA (reference sequence). This CDR3 is CSAEKGTDVNSPLHL. DNA of the CDR3: TGCAGTGCTGAAAAAGGGACAGACGTCAATTCACCCCTCCACCTT.

This clonotype was observed a handful of times. CDR3 protein: CASSNYGNTDTQYF. The DNA of the CDR3 is TGTGCCAGCAGTAACTATGGGAACACAGATACGCAGTATTTT. The chain uses TRBV6-1 and TRBJ2-3; D gene unclear. Germline CDR1 is MNHNS and CDR2 is SASEGT. This CDR3 has 14 residues. Trimming left V 5 bases short and J 2 bases short, with 11 bases between.

This clonotype was seen a few times. This chain joins TRBV9 and TRBJ2-5; D remains ambiguous. The CDR3 consists of 15 residues. V dropped 4 bases and J dropped 2 bases, with 15 bases sitting between them. Germline CDR1 SGDLS, CDR2 YYNGEE. The CDR3: CASSPSQWKQETQYF. The CDR3 DNA reads TGTGCCAGCAGCCCCAGCCAGTGGAAGCAAGAGACCCAGTACTTC.

The V call is TRBV13, the J call TRBJ2-7, with TRBD1 identical over 8 bases. CDR3 length: 14 amino acids. V was clipped by 4 bases and J by 3 bases; unmatched bases: 5. Germline-derived CDR1 and CDR2 are PRHDT and FYEKMQ (reference sequence). DNA of the CDR3: TGTGCCAGCAGCTCCCGGGACAGGAACTACGAGCAGTACTTC. Translation gives CASSSRDRNYEQYF.

Worth noting for this clonotype: This could be a read error, since a much larger clone is one nucleotide away. This chain uses TRBV7-2 with TRBJ2-5; weak D call: TRBD1 (5 bases). The germline gives CDR1 SGHTA, CDR2 FQGNSA. This CDR3 has 15 amino acids. CDR3 bases: TGTGCCAGCAGCTTAAGTGGGGCAGGGCGAGAGACCCGGTACTTC. As protein: CASSLSGAGRETRYF.

The V and J genes are TRBV5-1 and TRBJ1-4; the D gene is possibly TRBD1 (5 bases). The germline V and J ends were trimmed by 0 bases and 5 bases, with 11 bases remaining between them. There are 15 residues in the CDR3. Per the germline V gene, CDR1 is SGHRS and CDR2 is YFSETQ. As DNA, the CDR3 is TGCGCCAGCAGCTTGGAACAGGAGCCAAATGAAAAACTGTTTTTT. Residues: CASSLEQEPNEKLFF.

This chain uses TRBV27 with TRBJ2-1; unclear D gene. Trimming took 5 bases from V and 6 from J, leaving 8 bases between them. CDR1 and CDR2 from the germline V gene are MNHEY and SMNVEV (reference sequence). This CDR3 region has 12 residues. Written as DNA, the CDR3 is TGTGCCAGCAGTGGTATGGGCAATGAGCAGTTCTTC. This translates into CASSGMGNEQFF.

The chain is built from TRBV18 and TRBJ1-1, with D tentatively TRBD1 (5 bases). Looked up from germline, CDR1 is KGHSH and CDR2 is LQKENI. V lost 5 bases and J lost 1, with 11 bases in between. This CDR3 spans 14 amino acids. CDR3 in amino acids: CASSSRGTNTEAFF. CDR3 sequence (DNA): TGTGCCAGCTCATCCCGGGGGACGAACACTGAAGCTTTCTTT. The variable domain in full, completed from reference TRBV18 and TRBJ1-1, reads NAGVMQNPRHLVRRRGQEARLRCSPMKGHSHVYWYRQLPEEGLKFMVYLQKENIIDESGMPKERFSAEFPKEGPSILRIQQVVRGDSAAYFCASSSRGTNTEAFFGQGTRLTVV.

This clonotype showed up just a few times. This chain joins TRBV2 and TRBJ2-2; the match to TRBD2 covers 7 bases. The CDR3 is 16 residues long. CDR1 SNHLY and CDR2 FYNNEI come from the germline V gene. V was clipped by 6 bases and J by 6 bases; unmatched bases: 13. The CDR3 bases are TGTGCCAGCAGCCCCTCCCCCGGGGGGTCCCCCGGGGAGCTGTTTTTT. As protein: CASSPSPGGSPGELFF.

The table lists this clonotype with many counts. The CDR3 here is CASSSGLAGGYGGYNEQFF. The DNA of the CDR3 is TGTGCCAGCAGTTCGGGACTAGCGGGAGGGTATGGAGGTTACAATGAGCAGTTCTTC. V gene TRBV28 combines with J gene TRBJ2-1, with 16 bases aligning to TRBD2. Trimming removed 4 bases from V and 4 bases from J; junction bases left unmatched: 10. Germline lookup yields CDR1 MDHEN and CDR2 SYDVKM. CDR3 length: 19 amino acids.

This clonotype was found many times. The chain links TRBV30 to TRBJ1-1; 7 positions agree with TRBD1. CDR3 size: 14 residues. J was trimmed by 6 bases and V by 3 bases; bases with no gene match: 10. Germline CDR1 is GTSNPN and CDR2 is SVGIG (reference sequence). The CDR3 DNA follows: TGTGCCTGGAGGGGGGACAGCTTTAGGTCTGAAGCTTTCTTT. Translating gives CAWRGDSFRSEAFF.

This clonotype has ten or more counts. The chain joins TRBV11-3 to TRBJ1-1; D perhaps matches TRBD1 (5 bases). The ends were cut back, 5 bases at V and 6 bases at J, with 16 bases in the middle. The V gene's germline CDR1 is SGHNT and CDR2 YENEEA. The CDR3 has 14 residues. The CDR3 region has the DNA TGTGCCAGCAGCAAAGGGGACGGGGACGCTGAAGCTTTCTTT. This gives the protein CASSKGDGDAEAFF.

This clonotype was recorded many times. V is TRBV28 and J is TRBJ1-1; tentative D call: TRBD1 (5 bases). Germline V gives CDR1 MDHEN, CDR2 SYDVKM. This CDR3 is 16 amino acids long. The germline V and J ends were trimmed by 3 bases and 2 bases, with 16 bases remaining between them. The CDR3 protein is CASSFPSGRRNTEAFF. The CDR3 DNA reads as TGTGCCAGCAGTTTTCCCTCGGGACGCAGAAACACTGAAGCTTTCTTT. Looking up the rest from reference TRBV28 and TRBJ1-1 gives the full variable domain: DVKVTQSSRYLVKRTGEKVFLECVQDMDHENMFWYRQDPGLGLRLIYFSYDVKMKEKGDIPEGYSVSREKKERFSLILESASTNQTSMYLCASSFPSGRRNTEAFFGQGTRLTVV.

About this clonotype itself: This clone may be a read error of a much larger clone one base away. J is TRBJ1-2 and V is TRBV6-5; D possibly corresponds to TRBD1 (6 bases). V lost 2 bases and J lost 8, with 18 bases in between. CDR3 length: 15 residues. The germline CDR1 and CDR2 sequences are MNHEY and SVGAGI. The CDR3, as DNA: TGTGCCAGCAGTTACCCGATACCCCGACAGGAGGGCTACACCTTC. It yields the protein CASSYPIPRQEGYTF.

This clonotype was picked up many times. The chain is built from TRBV30 and TRBJ1-1; D is ambiguous. The CDR3 runs to 16 residues. V lost 2 bases and J 0 bases, leaving 16 bases between the germline ends. Germline CDR1 is GTSNPN and CDR2 is SVGIG (reference sequence). The DNA of the CDR3 is TGTGCCTGGAGTTCTGGCACTGGGGTTCTGAACACTGAAGCTTTCTTT. It codes for CAWSSGTGVLNTEAFF.

In the case of this clonotype: The junction departs from germline at one end; a sequencing error may be responsible. This chain links TRBV20-1 with TRBJ2-2; perhaps TRBD2 as D (5 bases). CDR1 and CDR2 from the germline V gene are DFQATT and SNEGSKA (reference sequence). The CDR3 consists of 13 residues. The CDR3 is CSALAFRTGELVF. DNA of the CDR3: TGCAGTGCTCTAGCCTTTCGGACCGGGGAGCTGGTTTTT.

The chain uses TRBV6-9 and TRBJ2-3; D is perhaps TRBD1 (6 bases). The CDR3 runs to 16 residues. CDR1 and CDR2 (germline): MNHGY, SVAAGI. V was shortened by 3 bases and J by 3 bases, with 16 bases between the two germline ends. The CDR3 sequence: CASSYLLGQHTDTQYF. The CDR3 bases are TGTGCCAGCAGTTACCTCCTCGGACAGCATACAGATACGCAGTATTTT.

This clonotype was seen only a few times. A single base separates this from a much larger clone, so it may be a read error. J is TRBJ2-1 and V is TRBV28; TRBD1 is a possible D gene (6 bases). Germline V gene lookup returns CDR1 MDHEN and CDR2 SYDVKM. CDR3 length equals 15 residues. The DNA for the CDR3 is TGTGCCAGCAGACGACACAGGGAAATCTACAATGGGCAGTTCTTC. This translates into CASRRHREIYNGQFF.

The gene calls are TRBV6-9 and TRBJ2-6; tentative D call: TRBD1 (6 bases). From germline, CDR1 is MNHGY and CDR2 SVAAGI. V was shortened by 4 bases and J by 4 bases, with 11 bases between the two germline ends. The length of the CDR3 is 15 residues. CDR3 sequence reads: CASSSGQYGANVLTF. The CDR3 DNA reads as TGTGCCAGCAGTTCTGGACAGTACGGGGCCAACGTCCTGACTTTC.

This clonotype was found many times. The rearrangement joins TRBV7-9 to TRBJ2-1, with unresolved D. The germline gives CDR1 SEHNR, CDR2 FQNEAQ (reference sequence). This CDR3 comprises 13 residues. Trimming shortened V by 5 bases and J by 6 bases, and 11 bases separated the two germline ends. CDR3 in DNA: TGTGCCAGCAGCCCGGCGGACCTCAATGAGCAGTTCTTC. This gives the protein CASSPADLNEQFF. The variable domain in full, with the rest retrieved from reference TRBV7-9 and TRBJ2-1, is DTGVSQNPRHKITKRGQNVTFRCDPISEHNRLYWYRQTLGQGPEFLTYFQNEAQLEKSRLLSDRFSAERPKGSFSTLEIQRTEQGDSAMYLCASSPADLNEQFFGPGTRLTVL.

This clonotype was counted many times. This chain uses TRBV29-1 with TRBJ1-1; no clear D gene. The CDR3 is 9 amino acids. V was clipped by 6 bases and J by 8 bases, with 7 bases between them. Looked up from germline, CDR1 is SQVTM and CDR2 is ANQGSEA. The CDR3 DNA sequence: TGCAGCGTCGGATACGAAGCTTTCTTT. Residues: CSVGYEAFF.

This clonotype appeared a few times. The chain couples TRBV11-3 to TRBJ2-7, with D uncertain. The germline CDR1 and CDR2 sequences are SGHNT and YENEEA. The CDR3 is 15 residues long. V lost 0 bases to trimming and J lost 0 bases, with 9 bases between them. CDR3 nucleotides: TGTGCCAGCAGCTTAGAGGCGACACGCTCCTACGAGCAGTACTTC. It encodes CASSLEATRSYEQYF. Based on the CDR3 plus reference TRBV11-3 and TRBJ2-7, the full variable domain is EAGVVQSPRYKIIEKKQPVAFWCNPISGHNTLYWYLQNLGQGPELLIRYENEEAVDDSQLPKDRFSAERLKGVDSTLKIQPAELGDSAVYLCASSLEATRSYEQYFGPGTRLTVT.

This clonotype was picked up many times. The chain has TRBV20-1 and TRBJ2-5, with 8 bases aligning to TRBD1. Trimming removed 1 base from V and 4 bases from J; junction bases left unmatched: 11. The CDR3 is 16 amino acids. Germline lookup yields CDR1 DFQATT and CDR2 SNEGSKA (reference sequence). CDR3 amino acids: CSARVSGQGLRETQYF. The CDR3 DNA sequence: TGCAGTGCTAGAGTATCCGGACAGGGCCTTCGAGAGACCCAGTACTTC.

In its sample, this clonotype was seen a few times. The chain uses TRBV20-1 and TRBJ2-5; possibly TRBD1 or TRBD2 for D (5 bases each). Per germline, CDR1 DFQATT and CDR2 SNEGSKA (reference sequence). The V gene lost 7 bases and the J gene lost 0 bases, with 12 bases spanning the gap. The CDR3 loop spans 13 amino acids. The CDR3 spells CSVPGRYQETQYF. The CDR3 nucleotides read TGCAGTGTACCGGGACGGTACCAAGAGACCCAGTACTTC.

This sequence joins TRBV3-1 and TRBJ2-1; 16 nucleotides line up with TRBD2. Germline CDR1 reads LGHDT; CDR2 reads YNNKEL (reference sequence). The V segment lost 5 bases and the J segment 10 bases; nucleotides outside the gene matches: 8. There are 16 residues in the CDR3. DNA for the CDR3: TGTGCCAGCAGCGCAGGGACTAGCGGGAGGGCCCGGGAGCAGTTCTTC. Its protein is CASSAGTSGRAREQFF.

This clonotype was observed many times. The chain combines TRBV27 with TRBJ2-3; D unclear. This CDR3 is built from 15 residues. The V end was cut by 0 bases, the J end by 6 bases, with 13 bases between. Germline values: CDR1 MNHEY, CDR2 SMNVEV (reference sequence). In DNA form, the CDR3 reads TGTGCCAGCAGTTTATCACTGAGAGCGAGGGATACGCAGTATTTT. Protein: CASSLSLRARDTQYF.

This clonotype was counted at least ten times. The gene calls are TRBV5-1 and TRBJ2-3; TRBD2 aligns across 14 bases. Per germline, CDR1 SGHRS and CDR2 YFSETQ. CDR3 length: 16 residues. The ends lost 3 bases at V and 4 bases at J; junction bases unmatched: 4. The CDR3 coding sequence is TGCGCCAGCAGCTCGACTAGCGGGAGGGGAGCAGATACGCAGTATTTT. Amino acid sequence: CASSSTSGRGADTQYF.

The J gene is TRBJ1-1, the V gene TRBV29-1, with 8 bases lining up with TRBD1. V lost 7 bases and J lost 4; bases outside the gene matches: 5. The length of the CDR3 is 12 residues. Germline CDR1 is SQVTM and CDR2 is ANQGSEA. The CDR3 DNA follows: TGCAGCGCGACAGGGGTCACCACTGAAGCTTTCTTT. Its translation is CSATGVTTEAFF.